This entry lists 27 T cell receptor beta chains sequenced from one sample in a study of shared clonotypes between healthy human individuals. The table came from immunoSEQ multiplex PCR; TCRdb's copy has only in-frame clones and leaves some out. The data hold about 690,000 clones, with 80% to 95% observed a single time. The sample consisted of memory CD8+ T cells from PBMCs. The sample's subset: CD45RO+ cells pooled with CCR7-negative TemRA cells. These receptors all come from a man between 18 and 29 years old in good health. Some clones in this sample may be carry-over from other donors' samples.

The V gene is TRBV23-1, the J gene TRBJ2-7, with TRBD2 identical over 7 bases. TRBV23-1 has ORF status, its function being uncertain. The V segment lost 3 bases and the J segment 5 bases; nucleotides outside the gene matches: 19. CDR3 length: 18 residues. The CDR3 is CASSHWGGRWRESHEQYF. In nucleotides, the CDR3 is TGCGCCAGCAGTCATTGGGGGGGGAGGTGGCGGGAGTCCCACGAGCAGTACTTC.

This clone came up once. The chain recombines TRBV9 with TRBJ2-2, with 11 bases identical to TRBD2. Germline trimming cut 2 bases from V and 0 bases from J; bases unmatched to any gene: 0. Germline-derived CDR1 and CDR2 are SGDLS and YYNGEE. This CDR3 has 16 residues. The CDR3 DNA reads TGTGCCAGCAGCGTGACTAGCGGGACGAACACCGGGGAGCTGTTTTTT. It encodes CASSVTSGTNTGELFF.

This sequence joins TRBV4-1 and TRBJ2-7; 9 positions match TRBD2. With V trimmed by 4 bases and J by 0 bases, 4 bases remained unmatched. In germline, CDR1 is MGHRA, CDR2 YSYEKL. CDR3 length: 15 residues. CDR3 nucleotides: TGCGCCAGCAGCCTGATAGCGGGAGACTCCTACGAGCAGTACTTC. Protein sequence: CASSLIAGDSYEQYF.

V is TRBV28 and J is TRBJ2-7; no definite D call. The V and J ends lost 10 bases and 4 bases respectively, with 20 bases between them. Germline-derived CDR1 and CDR2 are MDHEN and SYDVKM. This CDR3 is built from 14 residues. The CDR3 bases are TGTGCCACCTACTCGCCATATCTTAATTACGAGCAGTACTTC. Its translation: CATYSPYLNYEQYF.

This chain joins TRBV28 and TRBJ2-5; the D call may be TRBD1 or TRBD2 (5 bases each). The CDR3 runs to 15 residues. V dropped 6 bases and J dropped 0 bases, with 14 bases sitting between them. The germline V gene has CDR1 MDHEN and CDR2 SYDVKM. CDR3: CASRSARDHQETQYF. The CDR3 nucleotides are TGTGCCAGCAGATCCGCCCGGGACCACCAAGAGACCCAGTACTTC.

This sequence joins TRBV10-2 and TRBJ1-2; TRBD1 agrees at 7 bases. The CDR3 covers 15 residues. Germline loops: CDR1 WSHSY, CDR2 SAAADI. With V trimmed by 7 bases and J by 4 bases, 12 bases remained unmatched. For the CDR3, the DNA is TGCGCCAGCACCGGGGCAGGGGGTGTTGGCTATGGCTACACCTTC. It encodes CASTGAGGVGYGYTF.

V usage is TRBV5-6 and J usage is TRBJ2-1; no clear D gene. Germline CDR1 is SGHDT and CDR2 is YYEEEE. CDR3 length: 16 residues. The V and J ends lost 0 bases and 1 base respectively, with 11 bases between them. The CDR3 protein is CASSLGSPNSYNEQFF. Here the CDR3 DNA reads TGTGCCAGCAGCTTGGGGTCCCCAAATTCCTACAATGAGCAGTTCTTC.

The J gene is TRBJ2-6, the V gene TRBV7-2; no reliable D call. Trimming cost V 3 bases and J 1 base, with 13 bases left between them. CDR1 and CDR2 from the germline V gene are SGHTA and FQGNSA. The CDR3 has 17 residues. The CDR3 DNA reads TGTGCCAGCAGCTTTCAGGAGATTCCGTCTGGGGCCAACGTCCTGACTTTC. Its translation: CASSFQEIPSGANVLTF.

J is TRBJ2-1 and V is TRBV6-5; perhaps TRBD1 as D (6 bases). The CDR3 extends over 14 amino acids. V lost 6 bases and J lost 5, with 14 bases in between. Per germline, CDR1 MNHEY and CDR2 SVGAGI. CDR3 in DNA: TGTGCCAGCAGCACCGGACAGACCCACAATGAGCAGTTCTTC. Translating gives CASSTGQTHNEQFF.

The genes are TRBV11-2 and TRBJ1-1; TRBD1 aligns across 7 bases. CDR3 length equals 16 residues. The J segment lost 0 bases and the V segment lost 4 bases, leaving 8 bases of the junction unmatched. Per the germline V gene, CDR1 is SGHAT and CDR2 is FQNNGV. The chain's CDR3 is CASSSRTGVLNTEAFF. CDR3 nucleotides: TGTGCCAGCAGCTCGCGGACAGGAGTGTTGAACACTGAAGCTTTCTTT.

The rearrangement links TRBV6-6 to TRBJ1-4; no clear D. This CDR3 has 14 residues. Germline CDR1 reads MNHNY; CDR2 reads SVGAGI (reference sequence). Trimming removed 2 bases from V and 7 bases from J, with 11 bases in between. CDR3 sequence: CASSYGVVGEKLFF. The DNA for the CDR3 is TGTGCCAGCAGTTACGGGGTGGTGGGTGAAAAACTGTTTTTT.

The chain recombines TRBV27 with TRBJ2-4; D not resolved. The CDR3 is made up of 15 amino acids. The V gene lost 6 bases and the J gene lost 0 bases, with 12 bases spanning the gap. Germline V gene lookup returns CDR1 MNHEY and CDR2 SMNVEV (reference sequence). In DNA form, the CDR3 reads TGTGCCAGCAGCCTTAGTTTCGTAGCCAAAAACATTCAGTACTTC. Translating gives CASSLSFVAKNIQYF.

About this clone itself: Other nucleotide sequences in the sample specify the same CDR3. V gene TRBV28 combines with J gene TRBJ2-7, with D possibly TRBD2 on 5 matching bases. This CDR3 has 14 residues. Trimming shortened V by 3 bases and J by 1 base, and 10 bases separated the two germline ends. CDR1 MDHEN and CDR2 SYDVKM come from the germline V gene. CDR3 residues: CASSFSGKSYEQYF. CDR3 bases: TGTGCCAGCAGTTTTTCGGGAAAGTCCTACGAGCAGTACTTC. Looking up the rest from reference TRBV28 and TRBJ2-7 gives the full variable domain: DVKVTQSSRYLVKRTGEKVFLECVQDMDHENMFWYRQDPGLGLRLIYFSYDVKMKEKGDIPEGYSVSREKKERFSLILESASTNQTSMYLCASSFSGKSYEQYFGPGTRLTVT.

This clone was detected once. The chain couples TRBV27 to TRBJ2-7; 7 bases match TRBD2. CDR3 size: 14 residues. In germline, CDR1 is MNHEY, CDR2 SMNVEV (reference sequence). After removal of 6 bases from V and 3 bases from J, the junction contained 8 bases not matched to a gene. The DNA of the CDR3 is TGTGCCAGCAGCCCCACCCGCGGGGGCTACGAGCAGTACTTC. Translated: CASSPTRGGYEQYF.

This clone was seen a single time. The chain links TRBV27 to TRBJ2-1; 11 positions agree with TRBD2. The CDR3 is 17 amino acids. Germline lookup yields CDR1 MNHEY and CDR2 SMNVEV (reference sequence). V lost 0 bases, J lost 5 bases, and 6 bases stayed unmatched. CDR3 residues: CASSLSPGLAAHNEQFF. The DNA of the CDR3 is TGTGCCAGCAGTTTATCCCCGGGACTAGCGGCTCACAATGAGCAGTTCTTC.

This clone showed up just a few times. DNA for the CDR3: TGTGCCAGCAGCTTAATGGGGGCGAACACTGAAGCTTTCTTT. Protein sequence: CASSLMGANTEAFF. The chain has TRBV7-6 and TRBJ1-1, with D tentatively TRBD1 (6 bases). CDR1 SGHVS and CDR2 FNYEAQ come from the germline V gene. The CDR3 extends over 14 amino acids. The V gene lost 2 bases and the J gene lost 1 base, with 8 bases spanning the gap.

The rearrangement links TRBV10-3 to TRBJ2-3; 7 bases map to TRBD1. CDR3 size: 14 residues. After removal of 10 bases from V and 6 bases from J, the junction contained 13 bases not matched to a gene. Per germline, CDR1 ENHRY and CDR2 SYGVKD. The CDR3 here is CATWTGLSPDTQYF. In nucleotides, the CDR3 is TGTGCCACCTGGACAGGCCTTAGCCCGGATACGCAGTATTTT.

The rearrangement uses TRBV10-3 and TRBJ2-7; 8 bases are shared with TRBD2. V dropped 0 bases and J dropped 3; count of bases not matched to a gene: 22. This CDR3 comprises 21 residues. Germline V gene data show CDR1 as ENHRY and CDR2 as SYGVKD. The CDR3 loop reads CAISESVSGTSTPGGFYEQYF. The CDR3 DNA reads as TGTGCCATCAGTGAGTCAGTTTCGGGGACATCTACCCCGGGGGGGTTCTACGAGCAGTACTTC.

V and J are TRBV19 and TRBJ1-1, with D tentatively TRBD1 (5 bases). Trimming pared 2 bases from V and 3 bases from J, leaving 16 bases between. Per germline, CDR1 LNHDA and CDR2 SQIVND (reference sequence). The CDR3 spans 16 residues. The CDR3 protein is CASSIRGPKGDTEAFF. CDR3 nucleotide sequence: TGTGCCAGTAGTATAAGAGGACCAAAAGGGGACACTGAAGCTTTCTTT.

This sequence joins TRBV7-8 and TRBJ2-7; no clear D gene. CDR1 and CDR2 (germline): SGHVS, FQNEAQ. V was cut by 5 bases and J by 2 bases, with 16 bases left in between. The CDR3 contains 15 residues. The CDR3 DNA sequence: TGTGCCAGCAGCCTAGTTCTTGCCGCTGCCTACGAGCAGTACTTC. This encodes CASSLVLAAAYEQYF.

This clone appeared a few times. CDR3 sequence reads: CASSEERTNTEAFF. In nucleotides, the CDR3 is TGTGCCAGCAGTGAAGAGCGGACGAACACTGAAGCTTTCTTT. The chain has TRBV2 and TRBJ1-1; D remains unclear. The CDR3 has 14 amino acids. V lost 1 base and J lost 1, with 7 bases in between. Germline loops: CDR1 SNHLY, CDR2 FYNNEI.

V usage is TRBV28 and J usage is TRBJ2-5; D is perhaps TRBD2 (7 bases). Trimming cost V 0 bases and J 4 bases, with 12 bases left between them. The CDR3 is made up of 15 amino acids. CDR1 is MDHEN, CDR2 SYDVKM, per germline. CDR3 in DNA: TGTGCCAGCAGTTTATGGGGGGGGCTCGGAGAGACCCAGTACTTC. It yields the protein CASSLWGGLGETQYF.

CDR3 in DNA: TGTGCCAGTAGTACCGGGACAGGGGGGACCCAGTACTTC. Translated: CASSTGTGGTQYF. The rearrangement uses TRBV19 and TRBJ2-5; 11 nucleotides match TRBD1. The germline V gene has CDR1 LNHDA and CDR2 SQIVND (reference sequence). V lost 4 bases, J lost 7 bases, and 2 bases stayed unmatched. CDR3 length equals 13 residues. The full variable domain, completed using reference TRBV19 and TRBJ2-5, is DGGITQSPKYLFRKEGQNVTLSCEQNLNHDAMYWYRQDPGQGLRLIYYSQIVNDFQKGDIAEGYSVSREKKESFPLTVTSAQKNPTAFYLCASSTGTGGTQYFGPGTRLLVL.

The table lists this clone with a count of one. Other DNA sequences in the same sample also yield this CDR3. The chain links TRBV6-5 to TRBJ1-2; 7 nucleotides line up with TRBD1. Germline V gives CDR1 MNHEY, CDR2 SVGAGI. After removal of 0 bases from V and 4 bases from J, the junction contained 2 bases not matched to a gene. The CDR3 is made up of 14 amino acids. In nucleotides, the CDR3 is TGTGCCAGCAGTTACTCCCCAGGGGGCTATGGCTACACCTTC. Translated, it gives CASSYSPGGYGYTF.

V usage is TRBV5-4 and J usage is TRBJ2-1, with TRBD2 as a possible D gene (5 bases). The CDR3 totals 16 residues. V was pared by 0 bases and J by 7 bases, with 17 bases between. Germline V gene lookup returns CDR1 SGHNT and CDR2 YYREEE (reference sequence). CDR3 nucleotide sequence: TGTGCCAGCAGCTTGGATTCCGGGATTCGCAGGAATGAGCAGTTCTTC. It translates to CASSLDSGIRRNEQFF.

In its sample, this clone was seen once. The CDR3 DNA reads as TGTGCCTGGCAATGGGGGAGGGCCGCCGGGGAGCTGTTTTTT. This gives the protein CAWQWGRAAGELFF. The gene calls are TRBV14 and TRBJ2-2; 7 positions agree with TRBD2. CDR3 length: 14 residues. Germline V lookup: CDR1 SGHDN, CDR2 FVKESK. V dropped 11 bases and J dropped 6; count of bases not matched to a gene: 12.

This chain joins TRBV4-1 and TRBJ1-4, with TRBD1 identical over 10 bases. This CDR3 region has 15 residues. The V and J ends lost 3 bases and 8 bases, in that order; junction bases with no gene match: 6. Germline V lookup: CDR1 MGHRA, CDR2 YSYEKL. The CDR3, as DNA: TGCGCCAGCAGCCAGGTGGGGACAGGGGACGAAAAACTGTTTTTT. As protein: CASSQVGTGDEKLFF.